These T cell receptor beta chains were read from a single sample in a study of blood T cells in healthy people across ages. TCRdb reprocessed the 5' RACE reads with MiXCR, giving one entry per CDR3 protein. The sample includes over 750,000 distinct CDR3 sequences, about 25% seen only once; the top ten take more than 8.5%. These same records also appear under a second study, on T cells of mothers and their children.

Material for sequencing was blood. The origin of the receptors is a boy aged 10-17 years in good health. CDR3s include the opening cysteine and the closing phenylalanine or tryptophan. The D gene is left open where the match is weak. Size values are once, few and many counts, or a class for expanded clones, and some rows have none.

NA	TRBV25-1	many	TRBJ2-5	CASSELGEETQYF	TGTGCCAGCAGTGAACTGGGAGAAGAGACCCAGTACTTC
TRBD2	TRBV7-2	NA	TRBJ2-1	CASSLMGGEDNEQFF	TGTGCCAGCAGCCTCATGGGGGGGGAGGACAATGAGCAGTTCTTC
NA	TRBV29-1	few	TRBJ2-5	CSVEAQQETQYF	TGCAGCGTTGAAGCGCAGCAAGAGACCCAGTACTTC
TRBD1	TRBV7-9	NA	TRBJ2-7	CASSWGTQGDYEQYF	TGTGCCAGCAGCTGGGGGACACAGGGGGATTACGAGCAGTACTTC
NA	TRBV11-2	NA	TRBJ2-1	CASSLGWDRDF	TGTGCCAGCAGCTTAGGGTGGGACCGCGACTTC
TRBD2	TRBV27	once	TRBJ2-1	CASSRKHPGLAGVSYNEQFF	TGTGCCAGCAGCCGAAAACATCCGGGACTAGCGGGAGTCTCCTACAATGAGCAGTTCTTC
NA	TRBV29-1	NA	TRBJ1-5	CSVLGDSNQPQHF	TGCAGCGTTCTAGGGGATAGCAATCAGCCCCAACATTTT
TRBD1	TRBV5-1	NA	TRBJ2-2	CASSFTGGQNTGELFF	TGCGCCAGCAGCTTCACAGGGGGCCAGAACACCGGGGAGCTGTTTTTT
NA	TRBV9	few	TRBJ2-1	CASSVGPVDEQFF	TGTGCCAGCAGCGTAGGACCGGTGGATGAGCAGTTCTTC
NA	TRBV7-2	few	TRBJ2-1	CASSPGHPTNEQFF	TGTGCCAGCAGCCCGGGACACCCTACCAATGAGCAGTTCTTC
NA	TRBV7-9	few	TRBJ2-5	CASSPPNGEETQYF	TGTGCCAGCAGCCCCCCCAACGGGGAAGAGACCCAGTACTTC
NA	TRBV29-1	many	TRBJ2-3	CSVAGAGSTDTQYF	TGCAGCGTTGCTGGGGCGGGGAGCACAGATACGCAGTATTTT
NA	TRBV20-1	few	TRBJ1-5	CSANTGGDQPQHF	TGCAGTGCTAATACAGGCGGCGATCAGCCCCAGCATTTT
NA	TRBV2	NA	TRBJ1-6	CASSPGPTNSPLHF	TGTGCCAGCAGTCCCGGGCCAACTAATTCACCCCTCCACTTT
NA	TRBV5-1	few	TRBJ1-1	CASSLGGDTAKGTEAFF	TGCGCCAGCAGCTTGGGCGGGGACACAGCGAAGGGCACTGAAGCTTTCTTT
NA	TRBV11-2	NA	TRBJ1-6	CASSLDRTSLALHF	TGTGCCAGCAGCTTAGACAGGACGTCTCTCGCCCTCCACTTT
NA	TRBV12-3/TRBV12-4	few	TRBJ1-2	CASSAFMYGYTF	TGTGCCAGCAGTGCTTTTATGTATGGCTACACCTTC
NA	TRBV12-3/TRBV12-4	NA	TRBJ1-6	CASSFRLAQGPLHF	TGTGCCAGCAGTTTCCGACTCGCCCAGGGGCCCCTCCACTTT
NA	TRBV3-1	few	TRBJ2-2	CASSRSSTGELFF	TGTGCCAGCAGCCGGTCGAGCACCGGGGAGCTGTTTTTT
NA	TRBV12-3/TRBV12-4	many	TRBJ2-7	CASSFAGSSYEQYF	TGTGCCAGTAGCTTTGCTGGGAGCTCCTACGAGCAGTACTTC
NA	TRBV5-6	NA	TRBJ1-2	CASSLDREDGYTF	TGTGCCAGCAGCTTGGACAGGGAGGATGGCTACACCTTC
TRBD1	TRBV28	NA	TRBJ1-2	CASSLLSRGPEYGYTF	TGTGCCAGCAGCCTTCTATCCAGGGGGCCCGAGTATGGCTACACCTTC
TRBD1	TRBV29-1	NA	TRBJ2-7	CSVEDGGQGSSEQYF	TGCAGCGTTGAAGATGGGGGACAGGGCAGCTCCGAGCAGTACTTC
NA	TRBV20-1	few	TRBJ2-3	CRPVGVYTDTQYF	TGCAGGCCTGTTGGGGTTTACACAGATACGCAGTATTTT
TRBD1	TRBV11-2	NA	TRBJ1-2	CASSSPQDRGKGYTF	TGTGCCAGCAGCTCTCCCCAGGACAGGGGGAAGGGCTACACCTTC
NA	TRBV5-6	many	TRBJ2-7	CASSLTGLGYEQYF	TGTGCCAGCAGCCTCACAGGGTTAGGCTACGAGCAGTACTTC
NA	TRBV6-2/TRBV6-3	NA	TRBJ2-7	CASSSRELAVYEQYF	TGTGCCAGCAGTTCCCGGGAGCTAGCAGTCTACGAGCAGTACTTC
NA	TRBV20-1	few	TRBJ1-2	CSARDRLREDIYGYTF	TGCAGTGCTAGAGATCGCCTCCGGGAGGACATCTATGGCTACACCTTC
NA	TRBV3-1	NA	TRBJ2-7	CASSQDPGITYEQYF	TGTGCCAGCAGCCAAGACCCGGGTATAACCTACGAGCAGTACTTC
TRBD1	TRBV16	NA	TRBJ1-2	CASSQSPGGSYGYTF	TGTGCCAGCAGCCAATCGCCAGGGGGCAGCTATGGCTACACCTTC
NA	TRBV7-2	NA	TRBJ2-7	CASSPGQLAYEQYF	TGTGCCAGCAGCCCCGGACAGTTAGCTTACGAGCAGTACTTC